This entry concerns a single T cell receptor (beta chain). The TCR beta CDR3 regions underwent amplification using RNA transcripts as the source. Using the HTBI primer set, a first-round RT-PCR was run on the TCR CDR3. TCRdb re-analysed the multiplex PCR reads in MiXCR, keeping a single row per CDR3 protein. The sample carries about 520,000 distinct CDR3 sequences, around a quarter recorded once. These data are taken from a study of T cells in Graves' hyperthyroidism and ophthalmopathy. There are 17 residues in the CDR3. The V gene end was trimmed by 4 bases and the J gene end by 5 bases; junction bases not matched to a gene: 13. Germline values: CDR1 SGHDT, CDR2 YYEEEE. A NOSPECS grade of at least 4, a Clinical Activity Score of at least 3 and duration under 3 months were recorded in ophthalmopathy patients. Uncontrolled infection, other autoimmune disease, pregnancy and lactation each barred patients from inclusion. Based on clinical symptoms, serum thyroxine and TRAb, thyroid ultrasound and orbital computed tomography, diagnoses were reached. Fresh peripheral blood, approximately 10 ml, was the source of the PBMCs.

Sequenced sample: blood. This clonotype originated in a woman aged 25 to 39 with Graves' ophthalmopathy. The chain combines TRBV5-6 with TRBJ2-5, with TRBD2 matching over 11 bases. CDR3 amino acids: CASSLAYTSGGAETQYF. The CDR3 DNA sequence: TGTGCCAGCAGCCTGGCGTACACTAGCGGGGGAGCGGAGACCCAGTACTTC. Variable domain in full (rest from reference TRBV5-6 and TRBJ2-5): DAGVTQSPTHLIKTRGQQVTLRCSPKSGHDTVSWYQQALGQGPQFIFQYYEEEERQRGNFPDRFSGHQFPNYSSELNVNALLLGDSALYLCASSLAYTSGGAETQYFGPGTRLLVL.